A selection of T cell receptor beta chains follows, all from one sample in a study of prognosis after radiotherapy for stage I lung cancer. TCRdb re-analysed the multiplex PCR reads in MiXCR, keeping a single row per CDR3 protein. The table shows nearly 25,000 distinct CDR3 sequences, with roughly 40% occurring only once. The material sequenced was PBMCs, taken before or after stereotactic body radiation therapy (not recorded which). Receptors originate from a donor over 45 with non-small cell lung cancer. Both conserved end residues are part of each CDR3. The order of the fields is D gene, J gene, V gene, clone size, CDR3 DNA, CDR3 protein. D genes are given only for firm matches. Rows give clone size only sometimes, using once, few, many, or a class for an expanded clone.

D gene: NA
J gene: TRBJ2-1
V gene: TRBV7-9
clone size: many
CDR3 DNA: TGTGCCAGCAGCTCTAGTCGGGTATTCAACAATGAGCAGTTCTTC
CDR3 protein: CASSSSRVFNNEQFF

D gene: NA
J gene: TRBJ2-1
V gene: TRBV20-1
clone size: many
CDR3 DNA: TGCAGTGCTAGAGCCTTGGGAGTCCTTGAGCAGTTCTTC
CDR3 protein: CSARALGVLEQFF

D gene: TRBD2
J gene: TRBJ2-3
V gene: TRBV5-1
clone size: many
CDR3 DNA: TGCGCCAGCAGCTTAGCGGGAGTTGGGGATACGCAGTATTTT
CDR3 protein: CASSLAGVGDTQYF

D gene: NA
J gene: TRBJ1-6
V gene: TRBV15
clone size: NA
CDR3 DNA: TGTGCCACCAGCGGAACGATCCAAAAGGGGTCACCCCTCCACTTT
CDR3 protein: CATSGTIQKGSPLHF

D gene: NA
J gene: TRBJ1-1
V gene: TRBV9
clone size: many
CDR3 DNA: TGTGCCAGCAGCCCAACCTCGGGGGGTCGGGGCCACACTGAAGCTTTCTTT
CDR3 protein: CASSPTSGGRGHTEAFF

D gene: TRBD2
J gene: TRBJ2-1
V gene: TRBV28
clone size: many
CDR3 DNA: TGTGCCAGCAGATCGAGCGGGAGCGGGGAGGATGAGCAGTTCTTC
CDR3 protein: CASRSSGSGEDEQFF

D gene: NA
J gene: TRBJ1-1
V gene: TRBV28
clone size: many
CDR3 DNA: TGTGCCAGCAGTTTACAGGACCTGGCGACTGAAGCTTTCTTT
CDR3 protein: CASSLQDLATEAFF

D gene: TRBD1
J gene: TRBJ2-6
V gene: TRBV13
clone size: many
CDR3 DNA: TGTGCCAGCAGCTTCCAGGGGGCGAGGGGGGCCAACGTCCTGACTTTC
CDR3 protein: CASSFQGARGANVLTF

D gene: NA
J gene: TRBJ2-1
V gene: TRBV27
clone size: many
CDR3 DNA: TGTGCCAGCGCTTTGGCCCAGGGCTATGAGCAGTTCTTC
CDR3 protein: CASALAQGYEQFF

D gene: NA
J gene: TRBJ2-2
V gene: TRBV5-1
clone size: medium-sized
CDR3 DNA: TGCGCCAGCAGTTTTCCATCCCAGGGCACCGGGGAGCTGTTTTTT
CDR3 protein: CASSFPSQGTGELFF

D gene: TRBD2
J gene: TRBJ2-5
V gene: TRBV7-2
clone size: NA
CDR3 DNA: TGTGCCAGCAGCTGGGGGGGTTCTTCCCAGTACTTC
CDR3 protein: CASSWGGSSQYF

D gene: NA
J gene: TRBJ2-1
V gene: TRBV9
clone size: many
CDR3 DNA: TGTGCCAGCAGCACTGGAGGGAATGAGCAGTTCTTC
CDR3 protein: CASSTGGNEQFF

D gene: NA
J gene: TRBJ2-3
V gene: TRBV7-2
clone size: NA
CDR3 DNA: TGTGCCAGCAGCTTAGATCTGGTTCCCACAGATACGCAGTATTTT
CDR3 protein: CASSLDLVPTDTQYF

D gene: NA
J gene: TRBJ2-7
V gene: TRBV19
clone size: many
CDR3 DNA: TGTGCCAGTAGAGCGCGTATAAGGACAGGGACTATCGCCGAGCAGTACTTC
CDR3 protein: CASRARIRTGTIAEQYF

D gene: TRBD2
J gene: TRBJ2-1
V gene: TRBV24-1
clone size: medium-sized
CDR3 DNA: TGTGCCACCAGTGAGGGGACTAGTACCTACAATGAGCAGTTCTTC
CDR3 protein: CATSEGTSTYNEQFF

D gene: TRBD1
J gene: TRBJ1-4
V gene: TRBV9
clone size: medium-sized
CDR3 DNA: TGTGCCAGCAGCTCCGGGACAGGGAGTGAAAAACTGTTTTTT
CDR3 protein: CASSSGTGSEKLFF

D gene: NA
J gene: TRBJ1-3
V gene: TRBV19
clone size: few
CDR3 DNA: TGTGCCAGTAGTATGGCAGGGGCTGGAAACACCATATATTTT
CDR3 protein: CASSMAGAGNTIYF

D gene: TRBD1
J gene: TRBJ2-3
V gene: TRBV6-1
clone size: medium-sized
CDR3 DNA: TGTGCCAGCAAGGGTACCGGGACAGGGGAGGATACGCAGTATTTT
CDR3 protein: CASKGTGTGEDTQYF

D gene: TRBD1
J gene: TRBJ2-3
V gene: TRBV19
clone size: NA
CDR3 DNA: TGTGCCGGTAGTAAGCACAGGGGGCAGGCAGATACGCAGTATTTT
CDR3 protein: CAGSKHRGQADTQYF

D gene: NA
J gene: TRBJ2-7
V gene: TRBV24-1
clone size: NA
CDR3 DNA: TGTGCCACCGAAAACCCCAGGGACGGAAGGTACGAGCAGTACTTC
CDR3 protein: CATENPRDGRYEQYF